This T cell receptor (beta chain) was identified during a study of early T cells in non-severe SARS-CoV-2 infection. The study's findings and limits: VDJdb-based annotation leaned toward anti-spike CD8 responses and missed private and CD4 specificities.

Individual cDNA molecules were tagged with unique molecular identifiers. One entry per CDR3 protein, called by TCRdb with MiXCR from the 5' RACE reads. The data show some 59,000 distinct CDR3 sequences, roughly 9% seen once. The CDR3 length is 12 residues. Trimming stripped 0 bases from V and 8 bases from J, with 8 bases between. Per germline, CDR1 SQVTM and CDR2 ANQGSEA. This clonotype was picked up many times. Its antigen remains unidentified. The material sequenced was whole blood, taken at baseline. The chain joins TRBV29-1 to TRBJ2-1; a weak D match, TRBD2 (6 bases). The sequence derives from an adult who was a healthcare worker with PCR-confirmed SARS-CoV-2 infection or an uninfected control (not recorded which). DNA for the CDR3: TGCAGCGTTGAAGAGGTAGCGGATGAGCAGTTCTTC. It codes for CSVEEVADEQFF.